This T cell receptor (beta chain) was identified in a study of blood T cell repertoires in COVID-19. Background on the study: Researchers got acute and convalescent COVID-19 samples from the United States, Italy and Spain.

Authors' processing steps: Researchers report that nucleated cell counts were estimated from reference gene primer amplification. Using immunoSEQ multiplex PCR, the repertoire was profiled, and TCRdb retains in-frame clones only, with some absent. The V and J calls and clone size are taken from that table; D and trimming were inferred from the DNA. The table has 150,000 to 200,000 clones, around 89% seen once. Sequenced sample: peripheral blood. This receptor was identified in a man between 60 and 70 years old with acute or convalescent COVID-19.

The CDR3 reads CASNGLALQDEQFF. CDR3 in DNA: TGCGCCAGCAACGGACTAGCGCTGCAGGATGAGCAGTTCTTC. This chain connects TRBV10-2 to TRBJ2-1; 9 bases match TRBD2. CDR1 WSHSY and CDR2 SAAADI come from the germline V gene. This CDR3 region has 14 residues. J lost 8 bases, V lost 7 bases, and 9 bases had no gene match.